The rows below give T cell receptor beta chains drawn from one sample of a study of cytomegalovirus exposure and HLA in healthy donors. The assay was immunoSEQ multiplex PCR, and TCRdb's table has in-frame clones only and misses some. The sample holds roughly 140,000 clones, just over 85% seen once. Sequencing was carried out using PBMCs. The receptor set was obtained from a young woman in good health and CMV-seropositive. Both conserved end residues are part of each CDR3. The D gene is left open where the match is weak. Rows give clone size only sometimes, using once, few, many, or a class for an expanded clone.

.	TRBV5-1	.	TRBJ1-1	CASSARGGTEAFF	TGCGCCAGCAGTGCCAGGGGTGGCACTGAAGCTTTCTTT
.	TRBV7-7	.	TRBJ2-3	CASSLSRGGTDTQYF	TGTGCTAGCAGCTTATCTAGAGGTGGCACAGATACGCAGTATTTT
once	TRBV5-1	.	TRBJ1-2	CASSWDTRDGYTF	TGCGCCAGCAGTTGGGACACCCGAGATGGCTACACCTTC
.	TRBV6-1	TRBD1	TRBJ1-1	CASSAGTGGTEAFF	TGTGCCAGCAGTGCCGGGACAGGGGGCACTGAAGCTTTCTTT
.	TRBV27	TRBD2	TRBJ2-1	CASGKREPSSYNEQFF	TGTGCCAGCGGTAAGCGGGAGCCCAGCTCCTACAATGAGCAGTTCTTC
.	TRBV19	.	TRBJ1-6	CASTRVPQSNSPLHF	TGTGCCAGTACCAGGGTACCTCAAAGCAATTCACCCCTCCACTTT
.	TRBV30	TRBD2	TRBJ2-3	CAWTPGLAGGPDTQYF	TGTGCCTGGACCCCGGGACTAGCGGGAGGTCCTGATACGCAGTATTTT
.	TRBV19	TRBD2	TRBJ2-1	CAGRGTSVRKFGNEQFF	TGTGCCGGAAGGGGGACTAGCGTTCGGAAATTTGGCAATGAGCAGTTCTTC
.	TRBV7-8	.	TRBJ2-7	CASLLGGGRSTYEQYF	TGTGCCAGCCTTTTAGGGGGAGGGAGAAGTACCTACGAGCAGTACTTC
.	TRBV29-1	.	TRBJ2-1	CSVETDAGRFNEQFF	TGCAGCGTTGAAACGGACGCGGGGAGGTTTAATGAGCAGTTCTTC
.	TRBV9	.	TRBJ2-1	CASSPTGPYNEQFF	TGTGCCAGCAGCCCCACGGGTCCATACAATGAGCAGTTCTTC
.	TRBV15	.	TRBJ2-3	CATSRDRISMDTQYF	TGTGCCACCAGCAGAGATCGAATTTCTATGGATACGCAGTATTTT
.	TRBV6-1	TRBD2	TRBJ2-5	CASSEAKGLAGKETQYF	TGTGCCAGCAGTGAAGCGAAGGGTCTAGCGGGTAAAGAGACCCAGTACTTC
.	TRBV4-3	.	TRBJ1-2	CASSQLRGGGYTF	TGCGCCAGCAGCCAACTCCGGGGAGGAGGCTACACCTTC
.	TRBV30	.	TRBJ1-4	CAWSVLQSDEKLFF	TGTGCCTGGAGTGTACTCCAAAGTGATGAAAAACTGTTTTTT
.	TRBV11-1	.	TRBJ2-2	CASSSGSGDITGELFF	TGTGCCAGCAGCTCCGGCTCAGGGGACATCACCGGGGAGCTGTTTTTT
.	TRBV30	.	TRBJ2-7	CAWSRSYEQYF	TGTGCCTGGAGCCGCTCCTACGAGCAGTACTTC
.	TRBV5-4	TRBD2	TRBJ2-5	CASSAFLAGGGETQYF	TGTGCCAGCAGCGCCTTCCTAGCGGGGGGGGGAGAGACCCAGTACTTC
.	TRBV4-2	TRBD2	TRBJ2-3	CASSQWLAGGRDTDTQYF	TGTGCCAGCAGCCAATGGCTAGCGGGAGGGCGGGACACAGATACGCAGTATTTT
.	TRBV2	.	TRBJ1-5	CASSVDSAVGNQPQHF	TGTGCCAGCAGTGTGGACAGCGCGGTTGGCAATCAGCCCCAGCATTTT
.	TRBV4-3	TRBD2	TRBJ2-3	CASSRLGLAPADTQYF	TGCGCCAGCAGCCGACTAGGACTAGCCCCCGCAGATACGCAGTATTTT